The 30 T cell receptor beta chains below were found in one sample sequenced in a study of shared clonotypes between healthy human individuals. Sequencing used immunoSEQ multiplex PCR; TCRdb keeps in-frame clones, though not all of them. The sample carries about 2,100,000 clones, about 93% recorded once. Positive CCR7 selection of CD45RO-negative cells yielded the naive CD8 cells, and terminally differentiated effector memory CD45RA+ cells were excluded. Input material: naive CD8+ T cells from PBMCs. These receptor sequences come from a man younger than 35 in good health. Some clones in this sample may be carry-over from other donors' samples.

The chain links TRBV2 to TRBJ2-7, with TRBD2 identical over 7 bases. Germline-derived CDR1 and CDR2 are SNHLY and FYNNEI. The V and J ends lost 3 bases and 2 bases, in that order; junction bases with no gene match: 7. The CDR3 spans 15 residues. The CDR3 region is CASSDGGGPPYEQYF. CDR3 DNA sequence: TGTGCCAGCAGTGATGGGGGAGGGCCCCCCTACGAGCAGTACTTC. Based on the CDR3 plus reference TRBV2 and TRBJ2-7, the full variable domain is EPEVTQTPSHQVTQMGQEVILRCVPISNHLYFYWYRQILGQKVEFLVSFYNNEISEKSEIFDDQFSVERPDGSNFTLKIRSTKLEDSAMYFCASSDGGGPPYEQYFGPGTRLTVT.

J is TRBJ2-3 and V is TRBV4-1; TRBD2 matches 8 bases. The germline gives CDR1 MGHRA, CDR2 YSYEKL. V dropped 1 base and J dropped 2; count of bases not matched to a gene: 5. The CDR3 runs to 16 residues. The CDR3 loop is CASSQASGRVTDTQYF. The CDR3 DNA is TGCGCCAGCAGCCAAGCGTCCGGGAGGGTCACAGATACGCAGTATTTT.

The rearrangement links TRBV6-5 to TRBJ1-1; no firm D call. Germline lookup yields CDR1 MNHEY and CDR2 SVGAGI. This CDR3 spans 15 amino acids. V dropped 5 bases and J dropped 5 bases, with 18 bases sitting between them. The CDR3 sequence: CASSTGGSRRTEAFF. For the CDR3, the DNA is TGTGCCAGCAGTACTGGCGGCTCACGGAGGACTGAAGCTTTCTTT.

This rearrangement joins TRBV6-6 to TRBJ2-7; D uncertain. CDR3 length: 11 residues. Germline values: CDR1 MNHNY, CDR2 SVGAGI (reference sequence). The V end lost 8 bases, the J end lost 0 bases, and 5 bases lay between the germline ends. This CDR3 is CASGFSYEQYF. CDR3 in DNA: TGTGCCAGCGGCTTCTCCTACGAGCAGTACTTC.

The table lists this clone with a count of one. The chain has TRBV9 and TRBJ2-1; 10 bases line up with TRBD2. V was clipped by 7 bases and J by 8 bases; unmatched bases: 18. The CDR3 is 17 residues long. Looked up from germline, CDR1 is SGDLS and CDR2 is YYNGEE. CDR3 amino acids: CASAKGPRLAGLDEQFF. CDR3 DNA: TGTGCCAGCGCCAAGGGACCCCGACTAGCGGGTTTGGATGAGCAGTTCTTC.

This clone was detected only once. CDR3 amino acids: CSVVYGLYEQYF. The CDR3 bases are TGCAGCGTGGTGTATGGACTTTACGAGCAGTACTTC. This chain joins TRBV29-1 and TRBJ2-7; D is perhaps TRBD2 (5 bases). The CDR3 runs 12 residues. Germline V CDR1 and CDR2: SQVTM, ANQGSEA. Trimming took 6 bases from V and 4 from J, leaving 13 bases between them.

J is TRBJ2-2 and V is TRBV29-1; 7 bases map to TRBD2. Germline CDR1 reads SQVTM; CDR2 reads ANQGSEA. This CDR3 spans 14 amino acids. V trimming: 3 bases; J trimming: 4 bases; junction bases outside the gene matches: 5. The CDR3 region has the DNA TGCAGCGTTGACAGGTGGGAGGGCACCGGGGAGCTGTTTTTT. Residues: CSVDRWEGTGELFF.

This chain joins TRBV7-9 and TRBJ2-7; D could derive from TRBD1 or TRBD2 (5 bases each). Germline values: CDR1 SEHNR, CDR2 FQNEAQ (reference sequence). Trimming pared 0 bases from V and 9 bases from J, leaving 18 bases between. CDR3 size: 15 residues. CDR3 nucleotide sequence: TGTGCCAGCAGCTTAGCAGGTCCGGGGCGTGACGGGCAGTACTTC. Its protein is CASSLAGPGRDGQYF.

The rearrangement uses TRBV7-3 and TRBJ2-1; 7 nucleotides match TRBD2. Germline CDR1 reads SGHTA; CDR2 reads FQGTGA. The length of the CDR3 is 15 residues. The V segment lost 5 bases and the J segment 8 bases; nucleotides outside the gene matches: 12. The DNA of the CDR3 is TGTGCCAGCAGCCCCTGGGGAGGGCAGGGTGATGAGCAGTTCTTC. It encodes CASSPWGGQGDEQFF. The full variable domain, with the rest looked up from reference TRBV7-3 and TRBJ2-1, is GAGVSQTPSNKVTEKGKYVELRCDPISGHTALYWYRQSLGQGPEFLIYFQGTGAADDSGLPNDRFFAVRPEGSVSTLKIQRTERGDSAVYLCASSPWGGQGDEQFFGPGTRLTVL.

This chain uses TRBV19 with TRBJ1-1; 7 nucleotides line up with TRBD1. Germline assignment: CDR1 LNHDA and CDR2 SQIVND (reference sequence). Trimming took 6 bases from V and 7 from J; bases not matched to a gene: 8. The CDR3 is 13 residues long. CDR3 sequence (DNA): TGTGCCAGTAGAACGGGACAGCCAGATGAAGCTTTCTTT. Protein product: CASRTGQPDEAFF.

The chain combines TRBV9 with TRBJ2-1; unclear D gene. This CDR3 spans 15 amino acids. The germline V and J ends were trimmed by 0 bases and 0 bases, with 7 bases remaining between them. The V gene's germline CDR1 is SGDLS and CDR2 YYNGEE. CDR3 bases: TGTGCCAGCAGCGTAGCGCGTTTCTCCTACAATGAGCAGTTCTTC. Translated, it gives CASSVARFSYNEQFF.

V and J are TRBV29-1 and TRBJ2-1; 11 nucleotides match TRBD2. Germline CDR1 SQVTM, CDR2 ANQGSEA. V was pared by 1 base and J by 0 bases, with 17 bases of the junction left unmatched. The CDR3 is 21 amino acids. CDR3 DNA sequence: TGCAGCGTTGAAGCCCTTTCGGGGACTAGCGGCGTTATAAGCTCCTACAATGAGCAGTTCTTC. This translates into CSVEALSGTSGVISSYNEQFF.

With regard to this clone: The same CDR3 arises from other DNA sequences in this sample as well. This chain uses TRBV27 with TRBJ2-7; 11 bases match TRBD2. The germline V gene has CDR1 MNHEY and CDR2 SMNVEV (reference sequence). The length of the CDR3 is 15 residues. The trim removed 3 bases at V and 3 bases at J, leaving 4 bases unmatched. The CDR3 region is CASSLGLAGGYEQYF. CDR3 coding DNA: TGTGCCAGCAGTTTGGGCCTAGCGGGAGGCTACGAGCAGTACTTC.

The DNA for the CDR3 is TGTGCCAGCCGCGAGGGGCCTGGCACTGAAGCTTTCTTT. This sequence encodes CASREGPGTEAFF. This rearrangement joins TRBV28 to TRBJ1-1; tentative D call: TRBD1 (5 bases). The V and J ends lost 8 bases and 4 bases respectively, with 14 bases between them. Germline loops: CDR1 MDHEN, CDR2 SYDVKM. This CDR3 has 13 amino acids. Using reference TRBV28 and TRBJ1-1 for the parts outside the CDR3, the full variable domain is DVKVTQSSRYLVKRTGEKVFLECVQDMDHENMFWYRQDPGLGLRLIYFSYDVKMKEKGDIPEGYSVSREKKERFSLILESASTNQTSMYLCASREGPGTEAFFGQGTRLTVV.

This clone was seen only once. The genes are TRBV28 and TRBJ2-7; no firm D call. The germline gives CDR1 MDHEN, CDR2 SYDVKM. This CDR3 is built from 11 residues. V gave up 3 bases and J gave up 5 bases, with 5 bases separating them. This chain's CDR3 is CASSFWNEQYF. As DNA, the CDR3 is TGTGCCAGCAGTTTCTGGAACGAGCAGTACTTC. The whole variable domain, filled in from reference TRBV28 and TRBJ2-7, reads DVKVTQSSRYLVKRTGEKVFLECVQDMDHENMFWYRQDPGLGLRLIYFSYDVKMKEKGDIPEGYSVSREKKERFSLILESASTNQTSMYLCASSFWNEQYFGPGTRLTVT.

The chain combines TRBV30 with TRBJ1-5; D is unclear. CDR3 length: 15 amino acids. Germline-derived CDR1 and CDR2 are GTSNPN and SVGIG (reference sequence). Trimming took off 3 bases at V and 0 bases at J, with 12 bases between the two ends. The CDR3 DNA sequence: TGTGCCTGGAGCCCAACGGTTCCTAGCAATCAGCCCCAGCATTTT. Translation: CAWSPTVPSNQPQHF.

V is TRBV4-3 and J is TRBJ1-2; no firm D call. This CDR3 is 18 amino acids long. Trimming took 0 bases from V and 3 from J, leaving 20 bases between them. Per germline, CDR1 LGHNA and CDR2 YSLEER. The CDR3 here is CASSQDRVLPSRHYGYTF. The CDR3 bases are TGCGCCAGCAGCCAAGATAGGGTCCTTCCCTCGAGGCACTATGGCTACACCTTC.

This clone was recorded a few times. Other nucleotide sequences from this sample produce the same CDR3. The rearrangement links TRBV20-1 to TRBJ2-7; D not resolved. Deletions cut 0 bases from V and 0 bases from J, with 0 bases between. Germline values: CDR1 DFQATT, CDR2 SNEGSKA (reference sequence). The CDR3 runs to 11 residues. Here the CDR3 DNA reads TGCAGTGCTAGAGACTCCTACGAGCAGTACTTC. Protein sequence: CSARDSYEQYF.

Worth noting for this clone: The sample contains more than one DNA sequence encoding this CDR3. The chain uses TRBV27 and TRBJ2-7, with 7 bases identical to TRBD2. Per the germline V gene, CDR1 is MNHEY and CDR2 is SMNVEV (reference sequence). The CDR3 consists of 14 residues. J was trimmed by 1 base and V by 6 bases; bases with no gene match: 6. The CDR3 loop reads CASSDRGGSYEQYF. The CDR3 DNA follows: TGTGCCAGCAGCGACCGCGGGGGATCCTACGAGCAGTACTTC.

CDR3 amino acids: CASSHQEETQYF. In DNA form, the CDR3 reads TGTGCCAGCAGCCACCAAGAAGAGACCCAGTACTTC. The genes are TRBV11-2 and TRBJ2-5; D ambiguous. The CDR3 has 12 amino acids. The V end lost 5 bases, the J end lost 3 bases, and 7 bases lay between the germline ends. CDR1 is SGHAT, CDR2 FQNNGV, per germline.

The J gene is TRBJ2-7, the V gene TRBV9; TRBD2 aligns across 8 bases. The CDR3 runs to 14 residues. The germline V gene has CDR1 SGDLS and CDR2 YYNGEE. V was pared by 2 bases and J by 5 bases, with 6 bases of the junction left unmatched. For the CDR3, the DNA is TGTGCCAGCAGCGTCAGCGGGAGTAGCAACGAGCAGTACTTC. Protein: CASSVSGSSNEQYF.

The chain joins TRBV11-3 to TRBJ2-3, with TRBD2 identical over 7 bases. The CDR3 loop spans 16 amino acids. Trimming at V came to 5 bases and at J to 7 bases, leaving 15 bases not matched to a gene. CDR1 is SGHNT and CDR2 is YENEEA in the germline V gene. As DNA, the CDR3 is TGTGCCAGCAGCCCCCGATTTGGGGGGGTACCCCATACGCAGTATTTT. Its translation is CASSPRFGGVPHTQYF.

This clone showed up just once. The rearrangement links TRBV7-9 to TRBJ2-2; the match to TRBD1 covers 8 bases. Germline V gene sequence: CDR1 SEHNR, CDR2 FQNEAQ (reference sequence). The CDR3 length is 16 residues. With 4 bases clipped from V and 6 bases from J, the junction kept 10 bases outside the gene matches. CDR3: CASSSSNRGVAGELFF. CDR3 nucleotides: TGTGCCAGCAGCTCGTCTAACAGGGGGGTGGCCGGGGAGCTGTTTTTT.

The rearrangement uses TRBV6-1 and TRBJ2-1; possibly TRBD2 for D (5 bases). The CDR3 has 17 residues. The germline V gene encodes CDR1 MNHNS and CDR2 SASEGT. Trimming cost V 2 bases and J 2 bases, with 16 bases left between them. DNA of the CDR3: TGTGCCAGCAGTGAACTGAGGACTCCTACTACCTACAATGAGCAGTTCTTC. This codes for CASSELRTPTTYNEQFF.

The chain uses TRBV27 and TRBJ2-7, with 10 positions matching TRBD1. V lost 11 bases and J lost 2; bases outside the gene matches: 6. This CDR3 comprises 13 residues. Germline V gene lookup returns CDR1 MNHEY and CDR2 SMNVEV (reference sequence). The CDR3: CAVGTGVPYEQYF. CDR3 DNA: TGTGCCGTGGGGACAGGGGTACCCTACGAGCAGTACTTC.

The gene calls are TRBV4-1 and TRBJ1-1; perhaps TRBD1 as D (5 bases). This CDR3 is built from 13 residues. The V and J ends lost 0 bases and 7 bases respectively, with 9 bases between them. Looked up from germline, CDR1 is MGHRA and CDR2 is YSYEKL. In DNA form, the CDR3 reads TGCGCCAGCAGCCAAGAGGTTACAGGTGAAGCTTTCTTT. Translated, it gives CASSQEVTGEAFF.

The genes are TRBV6-1 and TRBJ2-5; 10 nucleotides line up with TRBD2. Trimming took 8 bases from V and 4 from J; bases not matched to a gene: 7. Germline V gene data show CDR1 as MNHNS and CDR2 as SASEGT. This CDR3 has 14 residues. The CDR3 loop reads CASDSGRRGETQYF. The CDR3 DNA sequence: TGTGCCAGCGATAGCGGGAGGCGAGGAGAGACCCAGTACTTC.

The chain has TRBV5-1 and TRBJ2-2; 8 nucleotides line up with TRBD2. Unmatched junction bases numbered 4, after V lost 3 bases and J lost 3 bases. The germline V gene encodes CDR1 SGHRS and CDR2 YFSETQ. The CDR3 is 15 residues long. The CDR3 sequence is CASSYGSGDTGELFF. CDR3 bases: TGCGCCAGCAGCTACGGTAGCGGGGACACCGGGGAGCTGTTTTTT.

The table lists this clone with a count of one. The J gene is TRBJ2-3, the V gene TRBV9, with D perhaps TRBD2 (7 bases). The CDR3 has 16 amino acids. V was clipped by 0 bases and J by 4 bases, with 15 bases between them. CDR1 is SGDLS and CDR2 is YYNGEE in the germline V gene. The CDR3 loop reads CASSVEGGHNADTQYF. The DNA for the CDR3 is TGTGCCAGCAGCGTAGAGGGGGGGCACAACGCAGATACGCAGTATTTT.

The gene calls are TRBV4-1 and TRBJ2-3; tentative D call: TRBD2 (7 bases). The CDR3 contains 16 residues. Germline assignment: CDR1 MGHRA and CDR2 YSYEKL. The germline V and J ends were trimmed by 3 bases and 4 bases, with 17 bases remaining between them. CDR3 in amino acids: CASSQEGQGRADTQYF. The DNA of the CDR3 is TGCGCCAGCAGCCAGGAGGGGCAGGGGAGGGCAGATACGCAGTATTTT.